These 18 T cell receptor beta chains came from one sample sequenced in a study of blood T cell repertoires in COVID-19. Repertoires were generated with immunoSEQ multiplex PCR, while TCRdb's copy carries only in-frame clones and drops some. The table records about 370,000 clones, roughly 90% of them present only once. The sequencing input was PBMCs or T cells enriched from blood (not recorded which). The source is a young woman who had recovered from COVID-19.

The CDR3 is CASSPQPRVIAKNIQYF. CDR3 nucleotides: TGTGCCAGCTCACCACAACCCAGGGTTATAGCCAAAAACATTCAGTACTTC. The V gene is TRBV18, the J gene TRBJ2-4; a weak D match, TRBD1 (5 bases). V shed 1 base and J shed 0 bases, with 13 bases lying between them. Per germline, CDR1 KGHSH and CDR2 LQKENI. CDR3 length: 17 residues.

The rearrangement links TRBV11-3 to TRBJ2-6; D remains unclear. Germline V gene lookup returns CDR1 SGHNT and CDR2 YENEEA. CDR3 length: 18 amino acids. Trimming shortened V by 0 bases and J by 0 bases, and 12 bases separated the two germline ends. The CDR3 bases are TGTGCCAGCAGCTTAGAGAGCGCCCGCCTCTCTGGGGCCAACGTCCTGACTTTC. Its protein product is CASSLESARLSGANVLTF.

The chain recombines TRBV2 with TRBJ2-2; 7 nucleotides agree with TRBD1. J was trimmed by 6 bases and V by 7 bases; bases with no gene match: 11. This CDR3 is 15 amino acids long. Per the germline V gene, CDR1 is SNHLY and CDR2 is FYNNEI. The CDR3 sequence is CASTTMTGSAGELFF. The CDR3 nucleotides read TGTGCCAGCACTACCATGACAGGGAGCGCCGGGGAGCTGTTTTTT.

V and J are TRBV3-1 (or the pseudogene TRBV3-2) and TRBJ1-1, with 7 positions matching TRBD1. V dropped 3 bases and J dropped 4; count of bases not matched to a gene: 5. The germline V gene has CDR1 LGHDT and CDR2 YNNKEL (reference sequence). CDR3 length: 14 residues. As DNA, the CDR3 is TGTGCCAGCAGCCAGGCAGGGGGTTCCACTGAAGCTTTCTTT. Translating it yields CASSQAGGSTEAFF.

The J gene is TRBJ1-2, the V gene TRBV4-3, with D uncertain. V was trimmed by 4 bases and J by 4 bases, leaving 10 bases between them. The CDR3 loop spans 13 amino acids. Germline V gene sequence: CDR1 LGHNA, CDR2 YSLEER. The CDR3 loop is CASSPGVSYGYTF. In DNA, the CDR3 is TGCGCCAGCAGCCCCGGGGTCTCCTATGGCTACACCTTC.

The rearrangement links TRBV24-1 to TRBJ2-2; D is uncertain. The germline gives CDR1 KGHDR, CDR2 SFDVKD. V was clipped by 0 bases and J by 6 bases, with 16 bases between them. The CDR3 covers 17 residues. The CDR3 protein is CATSDLNLTAQAGELFF. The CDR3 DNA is TGTGCCACCAGTGATTTGAACCTCACAGCTCAAGCCGGGGAGCTGTTTTTT.

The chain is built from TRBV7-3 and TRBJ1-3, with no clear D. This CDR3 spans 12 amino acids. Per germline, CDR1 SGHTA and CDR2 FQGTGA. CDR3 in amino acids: CPFAVSGNTIYF. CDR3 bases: TGTCCTTTCGCGGTCTCTGGAAACACCATATATTTT.

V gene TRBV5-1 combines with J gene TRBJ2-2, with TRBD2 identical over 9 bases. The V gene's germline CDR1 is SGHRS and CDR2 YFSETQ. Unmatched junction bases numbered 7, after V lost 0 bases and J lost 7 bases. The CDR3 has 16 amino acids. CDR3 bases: TGCGCCAGCAGCTTGGGCGTAGCGGGAGTGGTCGGGGAGCTGTTTTTT. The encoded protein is CASSLGVAGVVGELFF.

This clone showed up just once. CDR3 region: CASSTRLAVTDTQYF. The CDR3 bases are TGTGCCAGCAGTACCCGATTAGCGGTCACAGATACGCAGTATTTT. The V call is TRBV27, the J call TRBJ2-3; tentatively, D is TRBD2 (6 bases). This CDR3 has 15 amino acids. The V gene's germline CDR1 is MNHEY and CDR2 SMNVEV (reference sequence). The ends were cut back, 5 bases at V and 2 bases at J, with 14 bases in the middle.

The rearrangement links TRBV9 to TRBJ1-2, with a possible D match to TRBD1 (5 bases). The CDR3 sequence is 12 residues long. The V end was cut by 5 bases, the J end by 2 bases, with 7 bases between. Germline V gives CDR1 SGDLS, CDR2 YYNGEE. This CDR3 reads CASRGANYGYTF. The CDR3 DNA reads TGTGCCAGCAGAGGGGCAAACTATGGCTACACCTTC.

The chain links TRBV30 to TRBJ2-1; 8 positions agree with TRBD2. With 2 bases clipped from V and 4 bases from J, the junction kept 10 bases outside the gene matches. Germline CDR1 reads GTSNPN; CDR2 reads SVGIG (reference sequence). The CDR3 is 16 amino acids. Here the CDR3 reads CAWSLRGGRLYNEQFF. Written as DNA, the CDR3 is TGTGCCTGGAGTCTGAGGGGCGGGAGGCTATACAATGAGCAGTTCTTC.

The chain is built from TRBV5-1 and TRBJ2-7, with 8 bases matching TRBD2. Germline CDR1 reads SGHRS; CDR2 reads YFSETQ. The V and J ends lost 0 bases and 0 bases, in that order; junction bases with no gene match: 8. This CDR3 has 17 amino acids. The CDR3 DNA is TGCGCCAGCAGCTTGGCCGGGACTAGTAGGGGCTCCTACGAGCAGTACTTC. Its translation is CASSLAGTSRGSYEQYF.

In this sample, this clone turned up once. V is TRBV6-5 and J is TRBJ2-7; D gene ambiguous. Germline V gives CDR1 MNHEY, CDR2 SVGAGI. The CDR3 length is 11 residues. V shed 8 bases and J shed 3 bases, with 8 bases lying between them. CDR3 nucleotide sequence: TGTGCCAGCTTGTCGGTCTACGAGCAGTACTTC. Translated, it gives CASLSVYEQYF.

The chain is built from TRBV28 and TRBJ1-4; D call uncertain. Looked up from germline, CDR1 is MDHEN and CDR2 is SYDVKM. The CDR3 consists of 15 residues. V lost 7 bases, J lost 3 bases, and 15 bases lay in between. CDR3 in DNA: TGTGCCAGCAATCCCCGACGGGGTCCTAATGAAAAACTGTTTTTT. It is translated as CASNPRRGPNEKLFF.

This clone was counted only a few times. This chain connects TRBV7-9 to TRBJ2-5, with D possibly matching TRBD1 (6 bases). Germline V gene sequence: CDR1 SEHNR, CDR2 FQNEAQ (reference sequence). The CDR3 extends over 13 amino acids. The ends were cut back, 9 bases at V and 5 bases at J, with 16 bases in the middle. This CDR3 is CASLPGVGETQYF. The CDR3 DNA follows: TGTGCCAGTCTCCCAGGGGTAGGTGAGACCCAGTACTTC.

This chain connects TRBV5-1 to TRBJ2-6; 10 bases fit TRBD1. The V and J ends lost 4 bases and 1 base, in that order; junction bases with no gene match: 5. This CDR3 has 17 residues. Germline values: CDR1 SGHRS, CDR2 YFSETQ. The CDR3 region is CASSGGTGVSGANVLTF. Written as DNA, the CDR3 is TGCGCCAGCAGCGGGGGGACAGGGGTTTCTGGGGCCAACGTCCTGACTTTC.

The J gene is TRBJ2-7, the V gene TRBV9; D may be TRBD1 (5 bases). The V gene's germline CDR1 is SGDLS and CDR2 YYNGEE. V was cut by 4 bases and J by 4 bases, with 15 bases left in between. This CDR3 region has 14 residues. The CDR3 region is CASSSGSRVYEQYF. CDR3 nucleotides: TGTGCCAGCAGCAGTGGGTCCAGGGTTTACGAGCAGTACTTC.

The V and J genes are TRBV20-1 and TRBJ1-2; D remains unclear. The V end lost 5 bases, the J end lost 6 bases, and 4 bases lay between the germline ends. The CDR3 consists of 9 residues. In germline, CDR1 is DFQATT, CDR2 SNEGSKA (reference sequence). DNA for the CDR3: TGCAGTGCTGCAGATGGCTACACCTTC. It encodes CSAADGYTF.